A selection of T cell receptor beta chains follows, all from one sample in a study of metastatic and nonmetastatic thyroid tumors. MiXCR re-clonotyped the PCR reads for TCRdb. The profile covers fewer than 100,000 clones, with under 15% appearing a single time and 3% to 4.5% taken by the ten largest. Sequencing used blood. All receptors derive from a female donor with papillary thyroid cancer or a benign thyroid nodule (not recorded which). Some clones in this sample may be carry-over from other donors' samples. CDR3s include the opening cysteine and the closing phenylalanine or tryptophan. The order of the fields is CDR3 DNA, CDR3 protein, V gene, clone size, D gene, J gene. A D gene is named only where the DNA matches it firmly. Expanded clones are given a class, and other clones once, few, many or no size at all.

DNA: TGTGCCAGCAGTTTCCTTGGGGAATTTAATTCACCCCTCAACTTT
CDR3: CASSFLGEFNSPLNF
V: TRBV27
size: few
D: NA
J: TRBJ1-6

DNA: TGTGCCAGCAGCTCAGGGTTGAGCGGCTACACCTTC
CDR3: CASSSGLSGYTF
V: TRBV5-6
size: many
D: NA
J: TRBJ1-2

DNA: TGTGCCACCAGTGAGAGTACGGGACAGCTACACACCGGGGAGCTGTTTTTT
CDR3: CATSESTGQLHTGELFF
V: TRBV24-1
size: many
D: TRBD1
J: TRBJ2-2

DNA: TGTGCCAGCAGCGTATCCCTAGCTGGGTCCAATTATGAGCAGTTCTTC
CDR3: CASSVSLAGSNYEQFF
V: TRBV9
size: once
D: NA
J: TRBJ2-1

DNA: TGTGCCAGCAGGCCTACGGGACTTGGCTACAATGAGCAGTTCTTC
CDR3: CASRPTGLGYNEQFF
V: TRBV13
size: NA
D: NA
J: TRBJ2-1

DNA: TGCGCCAGCAGCTTGAGTACGGCGAACACCGGGGAGCTGTTTTTT
CDR3: CASSLSTANTGELFF
V: TRBV5-1
size: few
D: NA
J: TRBJ2-2

DNA: TGCAGTGCTAGACACGTCGGAGAGCAGTTCTTC
CDR3: CSARHVGEQFF
V: TRBV20-1
size: many
D: NA
J: TRBJ2-1

DNA: TGTGCCAGCAGCTCCGGACTAGCGGGGGCGGATGAGCAGTTCTTC
CDR3: CASSSGLAGADEQFF
V: TRBV7-8
size: many
D: TRBD2
J: TRBJ2-1

DNA: TGCGCCAGCAAAGACGGGGGCACCTACAATGAGCAGTTCTTC
CDR3: CASKDGGTYNEQFF
V: TRBV10-2
size: NA
D: NA
J: TRBJ2-1

DNA: TGTGCCTGGAGTCTCCCCAACAGGGTGGACCAGCCCCAGCATTTT
CDR3: CAWSLPNRVDQPQHF
V: TRBV30
size: many
D: NA
J: TRBJ1-5

DNA: TGCAGTGCTAGAGTGCGGGGGGGAACCGGGGAGCTGTTTTTT
CDR3: CSARVRGGTGELFF
V: TRBV20-1
size: NA
D: TRBD2
J: TRBJ2-2

DNA: TGTGCCAGCAGCCGGGGACAGGGGAGGTCTGGGGCCAACGTCCTGACTTTC
CDR3: CASSRGQGRSGANVLTF
V: TRBV6-2/TRBV6-3
size: many
D: TRBD1
J: TRBJ2-6

DNA: TGTGCCAGCAGCCAGACTAGCGTGATCACAGATACGCAGTATTTT
CDR3: CASSQTSVITDTQYF
V: TRBV11-2
size: NA
D: TRBD2
J: TRBJ2-3

DNA: TGTGCCAGCACCCGTGTCCCGCCGGGGTCACCCCTCCACTTT
CDR3: CASTRVPPGSPLHF
V: TRBV6-2/TRBV6-3
size: many
D: NA
J: TRBJ1-6

DNA: TGTGCCAGCACCCATTTAGGGGTCACCTACGAGCAGTACTTC
CDR3: CASTHLGVTYEQYF
V: TRBV6-1
size: many
D: NA
J: TRBJ2-7

DNA: TGTGCCAGCAGCTTCCAAACAGGGTCCGAGCAGTACTTC
CDR3: CASSFQTGSEQYF
V: TRBV11-3
size: many
D: NA
J: TRBJ2-7

DNA: TGCAGTGCTCCGACGGACGGGATCTACGAGCAGTACTTC
CDR3: CSAPTDGIYEQYF
V: TRBV20-1
size: many
D: NA
J: TRBJ2-7

DNA: TGCGCCAGCAGCCACCCCGGGACTAGCGGCACAGATACGCAGTATTTT
CDR3: CASSHPGTSGTDTQYF
V: TRBV4-1
size: NA
D: TRBD2
J: TRBJ2-3

DNA: TGTGCCAGCAGTCTGGCGCCGGCAACAGCGTACTATGGCTACACCTTC
CDR3: CASSLAPATAYYGYTF
V: TRBV6-1
size: many
D: NA
J: TRBJ1-2

DNA: TGTGCCAGCAGCTTAGCCCAGGGGTCGGGTGAGCAGTTCTTC
CDR3: CASSLAQGSGEQFF
V: TRBV7-6
size: many
D: NA
J: TRBJ2-1

DNA: TGTGCCAGCGGCCGGGGACAGGGAGATTCACCCCTCCACTTT
CDR3: CASGRGQGDSPLHF
V: TRBV6-4
size: many
D: TRBD1
J: TRBJ1-6

DNA: TGCGCCAGCAGCCAAGTTCCAGCCACCTACGAGCAGTACTTC
CDR3: CASSQVPATYEQYF
V: TRBV4-1
size: many
D: NA
J: TRBJ2-7

DNA: TGTGCCAGCAGTTTATTATCTTTGGGGGGGGCTAGGGACAATGAGCAGTTCTTC
CDR3: CASSLLSLGGARDNEQFF
V: TRBV28
size: many
D: NA
J: TRBJ2-1

DNA: TGCGCCACCTCGACAGGCCAACACCTCCTCCACACTGAAGCTTTCTTT
CDR3: CATSTGQHLLHTEAFF
V: TRBV5-1
size: many
D: NA
J: TRBJ1-1

DNA: TGTGCCAGCAGCTTGGGACAGGGGGCAGGATCACCCCTCCACTTT
CDR3: CASSLGQGAGSPLHF
V: TRBV5-5
size: many
D: TRBD1
J: TRBJ1-6

DNA: TGTGCCAGCAGCGTCGGGGTATTGAGCAATCAGCCCCAGCATTTT
CDR3: CASSVGVLSNQPQHF
V: TRBV9
size: many
D: NA
J: TRBJ1-5

DNA: TGTGCCAGCAGCGCAGACAGCTCTTATGGCTACACCTTC
CDR3: CASSADSSYGYTF
V: TRBV28
size: many
D: NA
J: TRBJ1-2

DNA: TGTGCCAGCAGTTTTAGCGGGGGCACAGATACGCAGTATTTT
CDR3: CASSFSGGTDTQYF
V: TRBV28
size: many
D: TRBD2
J: TRBJ2-3

DNA: TGTGCCAGCAGCCTGGGACAGGGGGGATACGAGCAGTACTTC
CDR3: CASSLGQGGYEQYF
V: TRBV11-2
size: NA
D: TRBD1
J: TRBJ2-7

DNA: TGTGCCAGCAGTACAGAGGGACAGGGGGCGGAAGAGCAGTACTTC
CDR3: CASSTEGQGAEEQYF
V: TRBV28
size: few
D: TRBD1
J: TRBJ2-7

DNA: TGTGCCAGCAGTTACTCGTCCCCCGGCCAAGAGACCCAGTACTTC
CDR3: CASSYSSPGQETQYF
V: TRBV6-5
size: many
D: NA
J: TRBJ2-5

DNA: TGTGCCAGTAGCTACTCTGGAAACACCATATATTTT
CDR3: CASSYSGNTIYF
V: TRBV19
size: many
D: NA
J: TRBJ1-3

DNA: TGTGCCAGCAGCTTAGGAACGGGCATAGCTTTCTTT
CDR3: CASSLGTGIAFF
V: TRBV11-3
size: NA
D: NA
J: TRBJ1-1

DNA: TGTGCCAGCAGTGTGACTCTCCCCTACGAGCAGTACTTC
CDR3: CASSVTLPYEQYF
V: TRBV6-1
size: many
D: NA
J: TRBJ2-7

DNA: TGTGCCACGGACAGGGATAGCACAGATACGCAGTATTTT
CDR3: CATDRDSTDTQYF
V: TRBV12-3/TRBV12-4
size: many
D: TRBD1
J: TRBJ2-3

DNA: TGTGCCAGTAGGGACAGGGGCAGAAGTAATGAGCAGTTCTTC
CDR3: CASRDRGRSNEQFF
V: TRBV3-1
size: many
D: TRBD1
J: TRBJ2-1

DNA: TGCGCCACCTCACTGGACGGATTCAATCAGCCCCAGCATTTT
CDR3: CATSLDGFNQPQHF
V: TRBV10-2
size: many
D: NA
J: TRBJ1-5